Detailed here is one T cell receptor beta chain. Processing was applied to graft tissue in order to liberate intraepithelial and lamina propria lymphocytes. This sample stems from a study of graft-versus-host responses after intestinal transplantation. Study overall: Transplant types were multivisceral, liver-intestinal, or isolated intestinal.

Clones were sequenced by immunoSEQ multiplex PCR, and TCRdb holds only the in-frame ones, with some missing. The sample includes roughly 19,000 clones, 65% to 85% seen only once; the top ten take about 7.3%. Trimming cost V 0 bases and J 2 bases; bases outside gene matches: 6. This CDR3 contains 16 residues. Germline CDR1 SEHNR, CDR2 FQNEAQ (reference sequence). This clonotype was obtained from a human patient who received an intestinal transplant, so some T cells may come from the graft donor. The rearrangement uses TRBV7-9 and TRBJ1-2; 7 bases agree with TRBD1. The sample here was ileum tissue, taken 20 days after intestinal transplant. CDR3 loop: CASSLARQGINYGYTF. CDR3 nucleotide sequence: TGTGCCAGCAGCTTAGCCCGACAGGGAATAAACTATGGCTACACCTTC.